The clone carrying this TCR beta chain was observed many times. Its matching antigen is unknown. The sample originates from a study of T cell repertoires in cytomegalovirus infection. The wider study: A matching HLA type, together with CMV infection, was signaled by public TCR beta signatures.

TCRdb reprocessed the reads with MiXCR, giving one entry per CDR3 protein. The sample records some 300,000 distinct CDR3 sequences, about 17% being singletons. Regarding the study as a whole: The ex vivo response showed dominance by HLA-C-restricted CMV-specific TCR beta clonotypes. Carriers of CMV plus the relevant HLA were identified by cumulative public TCR beta family frequency.

The V end lost 8 bases, the J end lost 3 bases, and 8 bases lay between the germline ends. This CDR3 comprises 11 residues. Germline V gene lookup returns CDR1 MNHEY and CDR2 SVGEGT. This TCR was recovered from a human donor in good health (CMV status not recorded). Some clones in this sample may be carry-over from other donors' samples. The sequencing sample was made of PBMCs. This sequence joins TRBV6-2 or TRBV6-3 and TRBJ2-7; D assignment may be TRBD1 or TRBD2 (6 bases each). CDR3 amino acids: CASGGGYEQYF. As DNA, the CDR3 is TGTGCCAGCGGAGGGGGCTACGAGCAGTACTTC.